The clone carrying this T cell receptor (beta chain) has a count of ten or more. Its antigen is undetermined. These data belong to a study of neurological immune-mediated disorders. Serving as healthy controls were blood bank volunteers based in Maryland, USA. The unsorted libraries had their origin in 2 million PBMCs stored at -80 C. A 10-nucleotide random UMI tagged transcripts in template-switch 5'RACE cDNA synthesis. TCRdb processed the 5' RACE reads anew with MiXCR; each CDR3 protein has one entry. The sample shows 31,000 or so distinct CDR3 sequences, roughly 4.4% of them seen only once. Germline V gives CDR1 SGHRS, CDR2 YFSETQ. The CDR3 is 15 amino acids. J lost 8 bases, V lost 0 bases, and 7 bases had no gene match. Whole-study findings and limits: Patients with HTLV-1-associated myelopathy had the highest level of TCR clonal expansion, whereas patients with multiple sclerosis had the lowest level, falling beneath the level found in healthy controls.

The sample was PBMCs. The chain couples TRBV5-1 to TRBJ1-4; 7 positions agree with TRBD1. The TCR originated in a young man in good health. The CDR3 DNA sequence: TGCGCCAGCAGCTTGGGTGTGACAGGGCACGAAAAACTGTTTTTT. Translating it yields CASSLGVTGHEKLFF.